The clone carrying this T cell receptor (beta chain) has a single count. The CDR3 totals 14 residues. Trimming cost V 7 bases and J 4 bases, with 17 bases left between them. Germline V gives CDR1 SGHAT, CDR2 FQNNGV. 13 Jbeta primers and 60 Vbeta primers were used for the PCR. The method was immunoSEQ multiplex PCR; TCRdb's version includes in-frame clones alone and lacks a portion of them. The table lists over 200,000 clones, 85% of them singletons. This sample stems from a study of cytomegalovirus exposure and HLA in healthy donors. The clonotype comes from a human donor in good health. The chain carries TRBV11-2 and TRBJ2-7; D possibly corresponds to TRBD1 (6 bases). Sample: PBMCs. CDR3 loop: CASTLNRDKYEQYF. CDR3 bases: TGTGCCAGCACCCTTAACCGGGACAAATACGAGCAGTACTTC.